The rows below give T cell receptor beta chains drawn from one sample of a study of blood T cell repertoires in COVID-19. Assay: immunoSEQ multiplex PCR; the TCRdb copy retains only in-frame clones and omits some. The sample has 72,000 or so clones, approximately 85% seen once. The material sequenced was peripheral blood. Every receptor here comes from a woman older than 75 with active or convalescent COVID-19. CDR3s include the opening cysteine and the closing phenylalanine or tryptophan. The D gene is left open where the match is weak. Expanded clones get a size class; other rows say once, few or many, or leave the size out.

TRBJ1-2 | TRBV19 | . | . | TGTGCCAGTAATTTAGGCAGGTCTAACTATGGCTACACCTTC | CASNLGRSNYGYTF
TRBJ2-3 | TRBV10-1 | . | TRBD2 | TGCGCCAGCAGTGACCCGTCTAGCGGGGGCACAGATACGCAGTATTTT | CASSDPSSGGTDTQYF
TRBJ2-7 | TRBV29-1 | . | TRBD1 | TGCAGCGCGGCGGAGGGACAGGGGGCCTACGAGCAGTACTTC | CSAAEGQGAYEQYF
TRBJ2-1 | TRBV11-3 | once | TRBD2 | TGTGCCAGCAGCTTAGGGTTAGCGGGGGGGCTCACTGAGCAGTTCTTC | CASSLGLAGGLTEQFF
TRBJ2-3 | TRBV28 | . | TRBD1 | TGTGCCAGCAGCGTCAGGACAGGGAATACAGATACGCAGTATTTT | CASSVRTGNTDTQYF
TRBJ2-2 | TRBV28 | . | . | TGTGCCAGCAGTGGCAACACCGGGGAGCTGTTTTTT | CASSGNTGELFF
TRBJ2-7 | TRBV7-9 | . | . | TGTGCCAGCAGCTCGAGTGGGGCATCTGAGTACGAGCAGTACTTC | CASSSSGASEYEQYF
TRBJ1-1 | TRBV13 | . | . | TGTGCCAGCAGCTTAGGCCTTCGGGCGGGTGAAGCTTTCTTT | CASSLGLRAGEAFF
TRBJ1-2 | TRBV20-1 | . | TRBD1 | TGCAGTGCTAGTGGGGACAGGGGGTTTGGCTACACCTTC | CSASGDRGFGYTF
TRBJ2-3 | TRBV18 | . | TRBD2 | TGTGCCAGCTCACCGTTAACTAGCGGGGGGGCAGATACGCAGTATTTT | CASSPLTSGGADTQYF
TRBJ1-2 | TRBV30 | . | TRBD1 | TGTGCCTGGAGTGTACCGGGGACAGGGTCAACTAGAGAGGACGGCTACACCTTC | CAWSVPGTGSTREDGYTF
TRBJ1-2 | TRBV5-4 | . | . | TGTGCCAGCACAGCTTCCAGGCGGGACTATGGCTACACCTTC | CASTASRRDYGYTF
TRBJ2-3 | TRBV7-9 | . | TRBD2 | TGTGCCAGCAGCAAGTTGACGACTAGCGGGGCAGATACGCAGTATTTT | CASSKLTTSGADTQYF
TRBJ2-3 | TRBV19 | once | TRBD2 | TGTGCCAGTAGCCAAAGCGGGGGGGCGGCAGATACGCAGTATTTT | CASSQSGGAADTQYF
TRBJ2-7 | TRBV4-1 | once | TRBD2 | TGCGCCAGCAGCCAAGATAAGCGGGGTTACGAGCAGTACTTC | CASSQDKRGYEQYF
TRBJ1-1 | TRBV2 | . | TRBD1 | TGTGCCAGCAGTGAAGCGGTGTGGGCAGGGGGAATTACTGAAGCTTTCTTT | CASSEAVWAGGITEAFF
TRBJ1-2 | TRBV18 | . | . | TGTGCCAGCTCACCCCCGGTTTTGAATGGCTACACCTTC | CASSPPVLNGYTF
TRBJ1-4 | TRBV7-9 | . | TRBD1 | TGTGCCAGCAGCGGCCCGGGACAGGGGAAGCAGGAACTGTTTTTT | CASSGPGQGKQELFF
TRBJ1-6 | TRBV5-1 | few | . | TGCGCCAGCAGCTTGGGAGGGCAAGAAGGTTCACCCCTCCACTTT | CASSLGGQEGSPLHF
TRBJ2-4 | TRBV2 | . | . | TGTGCCAGCAGGCGCTACAGGGAGAGGAACATTCAGTACTTC | CASRRYRERNIQYF
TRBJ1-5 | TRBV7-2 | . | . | TGTGCCAGCAGCCAAAACACGCTTAGCAATCAGCCCCAGCATTTT | CASSQNTLSNQPQHF
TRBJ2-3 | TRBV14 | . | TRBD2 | TGTGCCAGCAGCCCTCTCGCGGGGGGTAGCACAGATACGCAGTATTTT | CASSPLAGGSTDTQYF
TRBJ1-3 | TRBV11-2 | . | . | TGTGCCAGCAGCTTAGATTCGAACAAACACTCTGGAAACACCATATATTTT | CASSLDSNKHSGNTIYF
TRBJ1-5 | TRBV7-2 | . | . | TGTGCCAGCAGCTTATCGGGGAATAGTCAGCCCCAGCATTTT | CASSLSGNSQPQHF
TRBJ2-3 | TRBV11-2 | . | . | TGTGCCAGCAGTCCAGACGGTAGGGGCCCAGATACGCAGTATTTT | CASSPDGRGPDTQYF
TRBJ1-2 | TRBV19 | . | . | TGTGCCAGTATCAGGGCCGGGACTACCTATGGCTACACCTTC | CASIRAGTTYGYTF
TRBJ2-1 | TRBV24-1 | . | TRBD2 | TGTGCCACCAGTTTAGGCGGGGGGGTTAATGAGCAGTTCTTC | CATSLGGGVNEQFF
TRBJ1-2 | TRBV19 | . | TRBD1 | TGTGCCACTACTCCGGACAGGGGGCCCCAATATGGCTACACCTTC | CATTPDRGPQYGYTF
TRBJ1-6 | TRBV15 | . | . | TGTGCCACCAGGGGGGGGCAATTATCACCCCTCCACTTT | CATRGGQLSPLHF
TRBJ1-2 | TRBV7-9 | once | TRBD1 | TGTGCCAGCAGCCTGGGACAGTTTAACTATGGCTACACCTTC | CASSLGQFNYGYTF
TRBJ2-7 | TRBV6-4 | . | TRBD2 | TGTGCCAGCAGTAAGACTAGCGGGGAGACCTACGAGCAGTACTTC | CASSKTSGETYEQYF
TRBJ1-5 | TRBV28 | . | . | TGTGCCAGCAGTCTAATCGGGGATCGTCAGCCCCAGCATTTT | CASSLIGDRQPQHF